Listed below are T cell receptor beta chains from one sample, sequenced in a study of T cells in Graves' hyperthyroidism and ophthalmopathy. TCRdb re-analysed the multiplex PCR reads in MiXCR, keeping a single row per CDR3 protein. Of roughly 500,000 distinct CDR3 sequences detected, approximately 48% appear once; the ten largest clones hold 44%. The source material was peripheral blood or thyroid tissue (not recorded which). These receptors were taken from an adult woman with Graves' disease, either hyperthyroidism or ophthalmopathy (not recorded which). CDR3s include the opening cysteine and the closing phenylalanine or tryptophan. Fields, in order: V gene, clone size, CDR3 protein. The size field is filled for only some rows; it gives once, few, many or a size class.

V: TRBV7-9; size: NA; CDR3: CASSPSGAGELFF
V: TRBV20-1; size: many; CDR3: CSASWTLAGGYGYTF
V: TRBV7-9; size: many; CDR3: CASSLIKGSTGELFF
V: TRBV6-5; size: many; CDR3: CASSYYWGTEAFF
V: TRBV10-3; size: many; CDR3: CAIKVSGSNTEAFF
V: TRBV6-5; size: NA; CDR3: CAVRGGREFGELFF
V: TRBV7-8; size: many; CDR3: CASSLEGGPLHF
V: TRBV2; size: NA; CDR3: CASSTGQFYGYTF
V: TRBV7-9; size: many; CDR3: CASSPGARLGRHGYTF
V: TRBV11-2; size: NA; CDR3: CTSSLVVRAFF
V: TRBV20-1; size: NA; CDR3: CSAAGTGGFVGELFF
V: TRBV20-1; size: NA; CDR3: CSAPRQDYSTDTQYF
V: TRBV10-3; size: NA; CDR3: CAISYSTSGPYEQYF
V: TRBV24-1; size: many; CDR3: CATSDSKTGALEQYF
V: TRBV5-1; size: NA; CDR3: CASSLADRDGYTF
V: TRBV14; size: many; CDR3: CASSQVPSGTGELFF
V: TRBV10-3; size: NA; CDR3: CAIRGTGGGFQETQYF
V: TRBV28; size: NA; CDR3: CASSLGENGYIF
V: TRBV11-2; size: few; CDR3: CASSLASATSYEQYF
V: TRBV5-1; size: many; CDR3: CASSLGSGFQETQYF